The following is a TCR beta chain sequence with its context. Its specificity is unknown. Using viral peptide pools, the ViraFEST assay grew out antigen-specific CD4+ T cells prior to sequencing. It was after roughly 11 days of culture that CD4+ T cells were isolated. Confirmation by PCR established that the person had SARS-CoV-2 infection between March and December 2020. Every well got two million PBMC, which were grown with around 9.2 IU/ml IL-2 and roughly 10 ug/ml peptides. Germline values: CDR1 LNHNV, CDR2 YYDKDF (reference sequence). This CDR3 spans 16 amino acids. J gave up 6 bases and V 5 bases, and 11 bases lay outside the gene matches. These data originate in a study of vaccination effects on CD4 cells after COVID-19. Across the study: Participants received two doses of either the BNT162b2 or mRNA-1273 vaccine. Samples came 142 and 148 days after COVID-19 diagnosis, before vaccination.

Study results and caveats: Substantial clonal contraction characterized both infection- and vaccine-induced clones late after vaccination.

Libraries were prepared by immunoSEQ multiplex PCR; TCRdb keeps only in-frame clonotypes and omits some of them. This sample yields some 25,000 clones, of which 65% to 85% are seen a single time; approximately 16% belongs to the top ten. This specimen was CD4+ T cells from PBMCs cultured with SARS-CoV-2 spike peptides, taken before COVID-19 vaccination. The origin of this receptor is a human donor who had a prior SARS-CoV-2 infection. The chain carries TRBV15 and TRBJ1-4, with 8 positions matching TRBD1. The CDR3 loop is CATSPTQGAGDEKLFF. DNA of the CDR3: TGTGCCACCAGCCCTACCCAGGGGGCTGGGGATGAAAAACTGTTTTTT.